This T cell receptor beta chain derives from a study of blood T cell repertoires in COVID-19. Trimming cost V 6 bases and J 5 bases; bases outside gene matches: 8. The CDR3 runs to 15 residues. CDR1 is KGHSH, CDR2 LQKENI, per germline. Sequenced by immunoSEQ multiplex PCR; TCRdb stores in-frame clones only, minus some. Here the sample spans about 270,000 clones, around 85% being singletons. This clone was counted a few times. The source is a woman aged 50 to 60 with acute COVID-19. Sequencing was carried out using PBMCs or T cells enriched from blood (not recorded which). The chain recombines TRBV18 with TRBJ2-7; 12 bases match TRBD1. CDR3 DNA sequence: TGTGCCAGCTCGCCCCGGGACAGGGGGCTTAACGAGCAGTACTTC. It codes for CASSPRDRGLNEQYF.